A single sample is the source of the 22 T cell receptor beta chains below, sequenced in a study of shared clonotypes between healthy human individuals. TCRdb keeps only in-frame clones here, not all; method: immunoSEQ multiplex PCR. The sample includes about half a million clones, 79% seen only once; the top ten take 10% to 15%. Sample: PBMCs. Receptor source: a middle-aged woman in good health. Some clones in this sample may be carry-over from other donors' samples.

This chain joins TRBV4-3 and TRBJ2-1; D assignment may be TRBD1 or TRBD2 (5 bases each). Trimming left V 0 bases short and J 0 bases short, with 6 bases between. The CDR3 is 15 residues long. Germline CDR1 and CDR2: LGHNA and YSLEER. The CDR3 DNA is TGCGCCAGCAGCCAAGAGGGGGACTCCTACAATGAGCAGTTCTTC. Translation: CASSQEGDSYNEQFF.

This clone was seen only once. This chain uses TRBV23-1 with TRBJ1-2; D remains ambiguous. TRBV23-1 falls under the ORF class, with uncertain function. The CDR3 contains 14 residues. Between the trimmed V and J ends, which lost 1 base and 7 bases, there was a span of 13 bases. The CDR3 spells CASSQFRGYFGYTF. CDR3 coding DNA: TGCGCCAGCAGTCAATTTAGAGGGTACTTTGGCTACACCTTC.

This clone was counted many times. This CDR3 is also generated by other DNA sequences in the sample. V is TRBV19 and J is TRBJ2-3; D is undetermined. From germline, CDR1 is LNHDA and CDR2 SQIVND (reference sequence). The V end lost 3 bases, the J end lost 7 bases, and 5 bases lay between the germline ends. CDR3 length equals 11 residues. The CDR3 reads CASSIMNTQYF. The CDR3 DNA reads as TGTGCCAGTAGTATCATGAATACGCAGTATTTT.

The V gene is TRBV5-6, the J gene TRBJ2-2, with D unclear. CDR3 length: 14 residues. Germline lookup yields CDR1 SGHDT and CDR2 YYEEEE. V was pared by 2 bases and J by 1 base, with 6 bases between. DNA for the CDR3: TGTGCCAGCAGCTTTGGTGGGAACACCGGGGAGCTGTTTTTT. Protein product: CASSFGGNTGELFF. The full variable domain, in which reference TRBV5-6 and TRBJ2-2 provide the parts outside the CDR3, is DAGVTQSPTHLIKTRGQQVTLRCSPKSGHDTVSWYQQALGQGPQFIFQYYEEEERQRGNFPDRFSGHQFPNYSSELNVNALLLGDSALYLCASSFGGNTGELFFGEGSRLTVL.

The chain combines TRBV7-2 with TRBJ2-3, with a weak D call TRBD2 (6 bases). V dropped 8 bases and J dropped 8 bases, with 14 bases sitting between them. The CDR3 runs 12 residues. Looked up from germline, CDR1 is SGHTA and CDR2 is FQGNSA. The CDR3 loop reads CASGGYGTTQYF. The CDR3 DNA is TGTGCCAGCGGGGGGTATGGTACTACGCAGTATTTT.

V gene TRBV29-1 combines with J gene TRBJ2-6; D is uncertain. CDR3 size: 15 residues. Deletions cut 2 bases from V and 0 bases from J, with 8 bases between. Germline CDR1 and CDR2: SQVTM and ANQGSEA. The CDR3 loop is CSVESDSSGANVLTF. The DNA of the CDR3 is TGCAGCGTTGAATCGGATAGCTCTGGGGCCAACGTCCTGACTTTC.

This CDR3 is CASSLVPDTSYEQYF. Here the CDR3 DNA reads TGTGCCAGCAGCTTAGTACCGGACACCTCCTACGAGCAGTACTTC. The gene calls are TRBV11-2 and TRBJ2-7; D is possibly TRBD1 (5 bases). V was pared by 1 base and J by 0 bases, with 10 bases between. The CDR3 is 15 residues long. CDR1 is SGHAT, CDR2 FQNNGV, per germline.

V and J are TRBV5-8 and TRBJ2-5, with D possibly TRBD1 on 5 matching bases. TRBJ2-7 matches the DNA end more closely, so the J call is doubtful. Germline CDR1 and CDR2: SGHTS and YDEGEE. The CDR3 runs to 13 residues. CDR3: CASSLQGSYEQYF. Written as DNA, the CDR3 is TGTGCCAGCAGCTTGCAGGGCTCCTACGAGCAGTACTTC.

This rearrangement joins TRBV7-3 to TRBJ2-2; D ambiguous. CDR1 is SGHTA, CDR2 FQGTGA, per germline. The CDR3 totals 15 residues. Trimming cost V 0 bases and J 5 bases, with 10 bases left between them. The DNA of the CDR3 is TGTGCCAGCAGCTTAACGCGCGGATTGACCGGGGAGCTGTTTTTT. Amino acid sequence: CASSLTRGLTGELFF.

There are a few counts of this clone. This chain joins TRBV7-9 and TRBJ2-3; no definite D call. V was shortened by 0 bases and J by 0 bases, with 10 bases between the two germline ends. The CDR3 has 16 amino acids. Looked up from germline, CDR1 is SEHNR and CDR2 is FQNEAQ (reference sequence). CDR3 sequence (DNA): TGTGCCAGCAGCTTAGCGGTAGCCCCTAGCACAGATACGCAGTATTTT. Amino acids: CASSLAVAPSTDTQYF.

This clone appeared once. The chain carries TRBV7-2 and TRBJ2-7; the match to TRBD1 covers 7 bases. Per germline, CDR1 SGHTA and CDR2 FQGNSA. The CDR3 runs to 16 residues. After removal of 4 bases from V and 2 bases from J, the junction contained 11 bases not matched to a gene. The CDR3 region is CASSSTHGTATYEQYF. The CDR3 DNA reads TGTGCCAGCAGCTCTACACACGGGACAGCAACCTACGAGCAGTACTTC.

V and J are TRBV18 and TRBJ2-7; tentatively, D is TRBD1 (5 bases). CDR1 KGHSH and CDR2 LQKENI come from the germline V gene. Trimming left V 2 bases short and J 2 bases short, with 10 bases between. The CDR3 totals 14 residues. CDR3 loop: CASSPGALAYEQYF. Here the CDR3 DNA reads TGTGCCAGCTCACCAGGGGCCTTAGCCTACGAGCAGTACTTC.

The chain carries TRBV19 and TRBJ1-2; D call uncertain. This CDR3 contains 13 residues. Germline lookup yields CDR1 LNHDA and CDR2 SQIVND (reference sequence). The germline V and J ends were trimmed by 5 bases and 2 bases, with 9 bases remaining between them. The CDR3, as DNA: TGTGCCAGTAGTCCGGACGGAAACTATGGCTACACCTTC. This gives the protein CASSPDGNYGYTF.

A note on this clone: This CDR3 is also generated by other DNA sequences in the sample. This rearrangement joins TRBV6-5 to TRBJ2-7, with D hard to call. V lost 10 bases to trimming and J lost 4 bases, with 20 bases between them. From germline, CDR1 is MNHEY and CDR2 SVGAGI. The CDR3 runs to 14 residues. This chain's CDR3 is CATSTPGRPYEQYF. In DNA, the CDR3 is TGTGCCACCTCGACACCTGGTAGGCCTTACGAGCAGTACTTC.

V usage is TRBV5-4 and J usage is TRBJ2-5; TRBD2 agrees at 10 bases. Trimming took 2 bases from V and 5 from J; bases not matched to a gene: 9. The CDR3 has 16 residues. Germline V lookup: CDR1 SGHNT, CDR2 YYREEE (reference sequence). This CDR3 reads CASSFGLAGVRETQYF. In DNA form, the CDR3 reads TGTGCCAGCAGCTTCGGGCTAGCGGGAGTCCGGGAGACCCAGTACTTC. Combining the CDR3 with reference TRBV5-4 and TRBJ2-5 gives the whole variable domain ETGVTQSPTHLIKTRGQQVTLRCSSQSGHNTVSWYQQALGQGPQFIFQYYREEENGRGNFPPRFSGLQFPNYSSELNVNALELDDSALYLCASSFGLAGVRETQYFGPGTRLLVL.

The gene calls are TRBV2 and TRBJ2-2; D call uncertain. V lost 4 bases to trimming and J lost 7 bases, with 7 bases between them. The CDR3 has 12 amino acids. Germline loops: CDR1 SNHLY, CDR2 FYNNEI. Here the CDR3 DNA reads TGTGCCAGCAGTGCGAGTGGCGGGGAGCTGTTTTTT. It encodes CASSASGGELFF.

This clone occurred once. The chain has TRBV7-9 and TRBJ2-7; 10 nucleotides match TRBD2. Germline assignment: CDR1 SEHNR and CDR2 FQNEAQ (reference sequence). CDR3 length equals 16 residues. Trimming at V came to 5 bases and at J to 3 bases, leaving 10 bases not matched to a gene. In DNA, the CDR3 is TGTGCCAGCAGCCTCACGGGGTTAGCGGGAGGCTACGAGCAGTACTTC. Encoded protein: CASSLTGLAGGYEQYF. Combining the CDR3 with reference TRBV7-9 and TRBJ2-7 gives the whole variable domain DTGVSQNPRHKITKRGQNVTFRCDPISEHNRLYWYRQTLGQGPEFLTYFQNEAQLEKSRLLSDRFSAERPKGSFSTLEIQRTEQGDSAMYLCASSLTGLAGGYEQYFGPGTRLTVT.

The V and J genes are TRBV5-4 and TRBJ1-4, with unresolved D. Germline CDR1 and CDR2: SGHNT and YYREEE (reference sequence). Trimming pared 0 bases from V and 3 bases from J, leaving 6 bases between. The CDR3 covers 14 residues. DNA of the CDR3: TGTGCCAGCAGCTTGGAGAAAGCTAATGAAAAACTGTTTTTT. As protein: CASSLEKANEKLFF.

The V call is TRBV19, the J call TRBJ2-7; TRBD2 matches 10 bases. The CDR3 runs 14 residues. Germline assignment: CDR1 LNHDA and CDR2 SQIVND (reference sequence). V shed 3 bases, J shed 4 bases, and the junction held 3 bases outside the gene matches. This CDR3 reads CASSMSSGSYEQYF. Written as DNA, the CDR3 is TGTGCCAGTAGTATGTCTAGCGGGAGTTACGAGCAGTACTTC.

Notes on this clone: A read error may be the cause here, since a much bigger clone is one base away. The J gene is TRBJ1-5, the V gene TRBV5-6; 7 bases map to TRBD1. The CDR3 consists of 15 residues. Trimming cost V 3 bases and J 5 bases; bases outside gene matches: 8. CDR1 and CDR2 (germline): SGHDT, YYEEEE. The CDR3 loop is CASSSSGQAYQPQHF. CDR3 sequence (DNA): TGTGCCAGCAGCTCTTCCGGACAGGCATATCAGCCCCAGCATTTT.

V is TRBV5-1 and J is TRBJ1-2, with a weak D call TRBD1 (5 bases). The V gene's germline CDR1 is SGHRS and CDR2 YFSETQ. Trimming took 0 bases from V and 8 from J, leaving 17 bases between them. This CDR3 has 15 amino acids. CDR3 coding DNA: TGCGCCAGCAGCTTGGAGGGGCGGCTCCTTTGGGGCTACACCTTC. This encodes CASSLEGRLLWGYTF.

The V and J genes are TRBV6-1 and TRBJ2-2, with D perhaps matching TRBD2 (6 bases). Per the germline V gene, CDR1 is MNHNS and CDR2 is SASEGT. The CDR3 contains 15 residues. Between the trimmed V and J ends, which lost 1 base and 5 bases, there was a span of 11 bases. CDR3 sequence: CASSEVPGGTGELFF. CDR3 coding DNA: TGTGCCAGCAGTGAAGTACCCGGGGGTACCGGGGAGCTGTTTTTT.